This T cell receptor beta chain was recorded in a study of OX40 agonist ivuxolimab in advanced cancers. Libraries were prepared by immunoSEQ multiplex PCR; TCRdb keeps only in-frame clonotypes and omits some of them. This sample yields 95,000 to 100,000 clones, of which around 85% are seen a single time; almost 1.5% belongs to the top ten. V was trimmed by 9 bases and J by 1 base, leaving 7 bases between them. Germline assignment: CDR1 SEHNR and CDR2 FQNEAQ (reference sequence). The CDR3 extends over 11 amino acids. This clone was counted only a few times. The sample consisted of CD4+ or CD8+ T cells sorted from blood, taken in a trial of the OX40 agonist ivuxolimab. This sequence originates from an adult with an advanced solid tumor such as melanoma, head and neck, liver or kidney cancer. The chain has TRBV7-9 and TRBJ2-7; D is undetermined. The CDR3 bases are TGTGCCAGTGGGGTTTCCTACGAGCAGTACTTC. Protein product: CASGVSYEQYF.